This entry is about one T cell receptor beta chain. This entry belongs to a study of blood T cell repertoires in COVID-19. Libraries were prepared by immunoSEQ multiplex PCR; TCRdb keeps only in-frame clonotypes and omits some of them. The data contain about 280,000 clones, just under 90% of them seen just once; the ten biggest clones take up 11%. The CDR3 covers 13 residues. Trimming removed 5 bases from V and 6 bases from J; junction bases left unmatched: 7. Germline assignment: CDR1 SNHLY and CDR2 FYNNEI. The chain has TRBV2 and TRBJ2-7, with 7 bases that match TRBD2. The source is a woman in her 30s with COVID-19, enrolled during active disease. Specimen: peripheral blood. CDR3 nucleotides: TGTGCCAGCAGTCCGACTAGCTGGGGCGAGCAGTACTTC. Translated, it gives CASSPTSWGEQYF.